This T cell receptor beta chain came from a study of beta chain features in type 1 diabetes (dated by TCRdb to the late 2010s). Context from the whole study: No differences in mean age, gender distribution, total cell number or subset yield were found between patients and healthy donors. The study compared the TCRB repertoires of sorted circulating CD4+ T cell subsets in recently diagnosed type 1 diabetes patients with those in matched healthy donors. A total of under 120,000,000 sorted cells were examined across all samples, and RNA yield correlated strongly with the number of cells per subset. Regulatory and stem cell-like memory subsets were obtained from only 8 patients and about eight healthy donors, while naive and central memory subsets were obtained from all 30 or so donors. Overall study outcomes, separate from this receptor: Because cDNA was sequenced instead of genomic DNA, highly expressing activated cells could be over-represented, though the groups showed no difference in activation or CD3 levels. The naive, central memory and regulatory TCRB repertoires appeared to resemble one another more closely among patients than among healthy donors. In all four CD4+ subsets, TCRB CDR3 length was moderately but significantly shorter in type 1 diabetes patients. At VDJ recombination sites, type 1 diabetes patients had fewer insertions and more deleted nucleotides, which implies abnormalities in thymic rearrangement. PCR might favor shorter templates, but patient and control samples were amplified and corrected together, so any skew would affect both groups equally. Because small numbers of individuals were included in the HLA sub-analyses, any influence of HLA type on TCRB rearrangement was left unresolved.

Concerning this clone itself: Its antigen target is currently unknown. The sample holds no much larger clone one base away, and base qualities are not on file.

Based on the germline V gene, the CDR1 and CDR2 sequences are SGHRS and YFSETQ. V loses 4 bases at its end and J loses 0 bases; junction bases beyond the gene matches: 12. The CDR3 goes from the cysteine to the phenylalanine over 18 residues. The CDR3 DNA has 54 bases and is translated from base 1. Each donor gave one peripheral blood draw, averaging approximately 0.12 L, which was collected into heparinised tubes. Naive, central memory, regulatory and stem cell-like memory CD4+ T cells were sorted on a BD FACSAria II using a panel including CD45RO, CCR7, CD25, CD127, CD95 and CD27. A purity above 98% was achieved for all sorted populations. PBMCs were isolated immediately by Lymphoprep density gradient centrifugation and stained directly without culture. So that batch effects would be minimized, each experiment stained and sorted samples in pairs, pairing one healthy donor with one patient. The entire isolated RNA was reverse transcribed using the High Capacity cDNA Reverse Transcription Kit, and thus expressed TCRB transcripts were sequenced. Deep immunoSEQ sequencing was applied to naive, central memory and regulatory T cell samples, giving an average of roughly 3.5 million total reads per sample. Sorted cells were lysed in RLT buffer and RNA was extracted with DNase-treated RNeasy Micro or Mini kits, depending on cell number. Each cell subset was processed separately to prevent cross-contamination, with patient and healthy donor samples processed together. The immunoSEQ multiplex PCR was used to amplify TCRB sequences from cDNA, generating 87-bp fragments that spanned the CDR3 region. Amplicons were sequenced on the Illumina HiSeq platform. The original pipeline was this. PCR bias was computationally corrected using synthetic template baselines, reads within Hamming distance 2 were collapsed, and singletons that could not be merged were discarded. Reads were aligned to IMGT to assign V, D and J genes, CDR3 length, and insertions or deletions at six rearrangement sites. Clonotype counts were normalized to sorted cell number within each subset before computing true diversity and Gini coefficients with the tcR R package. Repertoire sharing was quantified using the overlap coefficient calculated on TCRB nucleotide sequences. Out-of-frame TCRB sequences from naive cells were analyzed to stand in for the pre-selection repertoire. TCRdb holds this immuneACCESS table with in-frame rearrangements only. Some clones are missing; in checked studies, unresolved V genes explain under half, and the rest has no known cause. D and trimming come from the DNA, and the V and J calls and clone size come from that table. The sample table lists 350,000 to 450,000 clones, roughly 13% of them with a count of one. Of the sample, 0.035% to 0.04% falls within the top ten clones.

Material for sequencing was naive CD4+ T cells from blood. According to the study, the label for this sample's cell subset or site signals: true naive CD4+ T cells. This TCR came from a man aged 25 to 45 in good health. Here the chain combines TRBV5-1 and TRBJ1-2, with 10 junctional bases fitting TRBD1. In nucleotides, the sequence is TGCGCCAGCAGCAGGCAACCGGGACAGGGGATCACTAACTATGGCTACACCTTC. Translated, this is CASSRQPGQGITNYGYTF.